These 10 T cell receptor beta chains came from one sample sequenced in a study of cytomegalovirus exposure and HLA in healthy donors. With 60 Vbeta and 13 Jbeta primers, the PCR was carried out. The data were produced by immunoSEQ multiplex PCR, yet TCRdb's version contains in-frame clones alone and is incomplete. The repertoire consists of 150,000 to 160,000 clones, with approximately 74% occurring once and the leading ten covering roughly 2.8%. The sequenced sample consisted of PBMCs. Receptors originate from a man between 18 and 35 years old in good health and CMV-seronegative.

The CDR3 reads CASSSRAAGELFF. DNA for the CDR3: TGTGCCAGCAGTTCCAGGGCGGCCGGGGAGCTGTTTTTT. The chain is built from TRBV6-5 and TRBJ2-2; tentative D call: TRBD1 (5 bases). Germline loops: CDR1 MNHEY, CDR2 SVGAGI. Trimming left V 4 bases short and J 6 bases short, with 9 bases between. This CDR3 has 13 residues.

The chain links TRBV7-9 to TRBJ1-2; 7 bases fit TRBD1. In germline, CDR1 is SEHNR, CDR2 FQNEAQ (reference sequence). CDR3 length equals 15 residues. V lost 4 bases to trimming and J lost 6 bases; unmatched junction nucleotides: 11. The CDR3 DNA sequence: TGTGCCAGCAGCTCACGACAGGGCCAGGTGGATGGCTACACCTTC. Its translation is CASSSRQGQVDGYTF.

The table lists this clone with a count of one. V is TRBV7-9 and J is TRBJ2-5; D is possibly TRBD2 (6 bases). The CDR3 runs 15 residues. CDR1 and CDR2 from the germline V gene are SEHNR and FQNEAQ (reference sequence). The V and J ends lost 6 bases and 9 bases respectively, with 23 bases between them. CDR3 DNA: TGTGCCAGCAGATCCCAGCGGGTGGACCCCGGGGCCCAGTACTTC. Protein: CASRSQRVDPGAQYF.

CDR3 DNA sequence: TGTGCCAGCAGCCCTCCCGGGGCCAAAAACATTCAGTACTTC. Its protein is CASSPPGAKNIQYF. The genes are TRBV7-2 and TRBJ2-4; D is uncertain. Germline V lookup: CDR1 SGHTA, CDR2 FQGNSA. V was pared by 5 bases and J by 1 base, with 9 bases between. The CDR3 has 14 residues.

V and J are TRBV5-6 and TRBJ1-6; 7 bases map to TRBD1. Per the germline V gene, CDR1 is SGHDT and CDR2 is YYEEEE. V dropped 4 bases and J dropped 4; count of bases not matched to a gene: 11. CDR3 length: 17 residues. For the CDR3, the DNA is TGTGCCAGCAGCGACCGCGCCGGGACAGCATATAATTCACCCCTCCACTTT. It encodes CASSDRAGTAYNSPLHF.

Comment on this clone: Its ends do not fully match the called genes, so a read error is possible. J is TRBJ1-1 and V is TRBV20-1; D unclear. This CDR3 region has 10 residues. Germline V gene data show CDR1 as DFQATT and CDR2 as SNEGSKA (reference sequence). CDR3 residues: CSARKTEALF. DNA for the CDR3: TGCAGTGCCCGGAAGACTGAAGCTCTCTTT.

A few counts support this clone. CDR3 coding DNA: TGCAGCGTTGCCGGCAGGGCCTACGAGCAGTACTTC. Translated: CSVAGRAYEQYF. This chain uses TRBV29-1 with TRBJ2-7, with D perhaps matching TRBD1 (5 bases). The CDR3 has 12 amino acids. V was pared by 4 bases and J by 2 bases, with 9 bases between. Per the germline V gene, CDR1 is SQVTM and CDR2 is ANQGSEA.

CDR3 DNA: TGCGCCAGCAGCCAAGTCGACAGGGAGAACACTGAAGCTTTCTTT. Translating gives CASSQVDRENTEAFF. The chain joins TRBV4-1 to TRBJ1-1; 7 positions agree with TRBD1. V dropped 1 base and J dropped 1; count of bases not matched to a gene: 3. Looked up from germline, CDR1 is MGHRA and CDR2 is YSYEKL. The CDR3 is 15 amino acids.

This clone was picked up a small number of times. At the DNA level, this CDR3 is encoded by other sequences in the same sample as well. Here the CDR3 DNA reads TGTGCCAGCAGCTTACGAGGAACTGAAGCTTTCTTT. This translates into CASSLRGTEAFF. V usage is TRBV28 and J usage is TRBJ1-1; D remains ambiguous. The V gene lost 6 bases and the J gene lost 5 bases, with 10 bases spanning the gap. Germline V gene data show CDR1 as MDHEN and CDR2 as SYDVKM. This CDR3 has 12 amino acids.

This clone has a handful of counts. The V call is TRBV5-1, the J call TRBJ2-1; possibly TRBD1 for D (6 bases). Germline V gene sequence: CDR1 SGHRS, CDR2 YFSETQ. V lost 0 bases to trimming and J lost 0 bases, with 10 bases between them. The CDR3 loop spans 16 amino acids. This CDR3 reads CASSLVMGASYNEQFF. In nucleotides, the CDR3 is TGCGCCAGCAGCTTGGTGATGGGGGCCTCCTACAATGAGCAGTTCTTC.